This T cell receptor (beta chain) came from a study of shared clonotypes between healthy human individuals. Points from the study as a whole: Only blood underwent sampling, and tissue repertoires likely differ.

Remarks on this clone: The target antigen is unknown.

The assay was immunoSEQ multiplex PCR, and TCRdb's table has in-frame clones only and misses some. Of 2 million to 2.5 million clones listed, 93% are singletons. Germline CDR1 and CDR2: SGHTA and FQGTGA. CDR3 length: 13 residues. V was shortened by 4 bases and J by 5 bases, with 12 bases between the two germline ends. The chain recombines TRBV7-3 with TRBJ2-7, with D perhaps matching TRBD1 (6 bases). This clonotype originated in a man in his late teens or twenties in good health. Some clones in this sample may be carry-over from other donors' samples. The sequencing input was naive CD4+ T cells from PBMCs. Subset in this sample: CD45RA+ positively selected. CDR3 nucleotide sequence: TGTGCCAGCAGCTCAATGAAGGGGGACGAGCAGTACTTC. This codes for CASSSMKGDEQYF.